The sample holds many counts of the clone carrying this T cell receptor beta chain. What it recognizes is unknown. The germline V gene has CDR1 MGHRA and CDR2 YSYEKL. This CDR3 contains 15 residues. Trimming removed 0 bases from V and 4 bases from J, with 12 bases in between. The entry originates in a study of T-cell reconstitution after alpha-beta-depleted transplantation in children. Findings of the study overall: TCRbeta diversity was high at day 60 in some patients (a result of surviving recipient T cells and thymic progenitors). Two months or so post-transplant, alpha-beta T cells reportedly derived from several hundred expanded graft clones. T-cell counts and diversity were attributed mostly to newly produced T cells one year after transplant.

The library targeted TCRbeta and was prepared with unique molecular identifiers. TCRdb re-derived calls from the PCR reads in MiXCR, one entry per CDR3 protein. Seen here are hundreds of thousands of distinct CDR3 sequences, roughly 15% observed once, and the top ten hold approximately 44%. V gene TRBV4-1 combines with J gene TRBJ1-1; D ambiguous. Sequenced here: PBMCs, mostly from graft donor cells, sampled 360 days after TCRalphabeta/CD19-depleted stem cell transplant. The TCR originated in a male patient under 10 years old who had a stem cell transplant for acute lymphoblastic leukemia, so the T cells may come from the graft donor. The DNA for the CDR3 is TGCGCCAGCAGCCAAGATCTGAGATCGAGCACTGAAGCTTTCTTT. This sequence encodes CASSQDLRSSTEAFF.